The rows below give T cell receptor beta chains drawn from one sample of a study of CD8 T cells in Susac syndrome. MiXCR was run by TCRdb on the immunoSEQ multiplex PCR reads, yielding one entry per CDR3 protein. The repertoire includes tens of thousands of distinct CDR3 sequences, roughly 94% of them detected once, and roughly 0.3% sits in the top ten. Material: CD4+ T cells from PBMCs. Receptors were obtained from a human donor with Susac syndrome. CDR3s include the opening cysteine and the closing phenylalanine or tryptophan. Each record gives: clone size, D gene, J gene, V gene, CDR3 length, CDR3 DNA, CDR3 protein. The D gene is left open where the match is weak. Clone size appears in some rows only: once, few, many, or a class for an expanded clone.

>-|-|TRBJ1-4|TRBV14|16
TGTGCCAGCAGCCCCAATATCGGGGTGATGAACGAAAAACTGTTTTTT
CASSPNIGVMNEKLFF
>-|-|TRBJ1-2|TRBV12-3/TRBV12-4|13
TGTGCCAGCAGTTTAGTGGGTGTCGGTGGCTACACCTTC
CASSLVGVGGYTF
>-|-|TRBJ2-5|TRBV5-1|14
TGCGCCAGCAGCTTGGGGCAGCTCGAAGAGACCCAGTACTTC
CASSLGQLEETQYF
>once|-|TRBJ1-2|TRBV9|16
TGTGCCAGCAGCGGGACAGCGGACACACCCCTGGGTGGCTACACCTTC
CASSGTADTPLGGYTF
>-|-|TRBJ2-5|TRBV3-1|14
TGTGCCAGCAGCCAAGAGGGCGGAGAAGAGACCCAGTACTTC
CASSQEGGEETQYF
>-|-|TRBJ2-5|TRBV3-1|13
TGTGCCAGCAGCCGGCAGGGTTTGGAGACCCAGTACTTC
CASSRQGLETQYF
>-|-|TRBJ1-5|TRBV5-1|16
TGCGCCAGAGACGTCCGGGGGGATGTTTGCAATCAGCCCCAGCATTTT
CARDVRGDVCNQPQHF
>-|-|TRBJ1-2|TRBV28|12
TGTGCCAGCAGCGAAGGGGCTTCTGGCTACACCTTC
CASSEGASGYTF
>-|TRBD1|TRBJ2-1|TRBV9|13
TGTGCCAGCAGCGTAGGAGGGACAGGGGCCAAGTTCTTC
CASSVGGTGAKFF
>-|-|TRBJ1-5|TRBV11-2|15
TGTGCCAGCAGCCCCGACAGTCTTGGCAATCAGCCCCAGCATTTT
CASSPDSLGNQPQHF
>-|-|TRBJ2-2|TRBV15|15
TGTGCCACCAGCAGAGATCAGGGTTACCGTGAGGAGCTGTTTTTT
CATSRDQGYREELFF
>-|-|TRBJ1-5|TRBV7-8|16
TGTGCCAGCAGCTTGGGACTACTTAAAGAGTATCAGCCCCAGCATTTT
CASSLGLLKEYQPQHF
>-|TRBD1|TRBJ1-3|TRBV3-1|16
TGTGCCAGCAGCCAGCCGACAGGGGCAGCCGGAAACACCATATATTTT
CASSQPTGAAGNTIYF
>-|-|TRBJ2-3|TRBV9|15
TGTGCCAGCAGCGTACAGGAATTGGGTAAAGATACGCAGTATTTT
CASSVQELGKDTQYF
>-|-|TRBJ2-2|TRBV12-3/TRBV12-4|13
TGTGCCAGCAGTTTCAGGAACACCGGGGAGCTGTTTTTT
CASSFRNTGELFF
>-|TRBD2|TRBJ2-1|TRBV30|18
TGTGCCTGGGAAACCGGGACTAGCGGGGTTGCCCGCGACAATGAGCAGTTCTTC
CAWETGTSGVARDNEQFF
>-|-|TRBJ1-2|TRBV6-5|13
TGTGCCAGCAGTTACCCCGGGGCTCTGAGCTACACCTTC
CASSYPGALSYTF
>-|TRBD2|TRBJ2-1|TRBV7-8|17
TGTGCCAGCAGACGCACTAGCGGGGGCCTCCTATACAATGAGCAGTTCTTC
CASRRTSGGLLYNEQFF
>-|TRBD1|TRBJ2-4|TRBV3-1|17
TGTGCCAGCAGCCAAGCGGGACAGGGTGCGGCCAAAAACATTCAGTACTTC
CASSQAGQGAAKNIQYF
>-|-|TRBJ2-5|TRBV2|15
TGTGCCAGCAGTGAAGATGGTAACCACCAAGAGACCCAGTACTTC
CASSEDGNHQETQYF
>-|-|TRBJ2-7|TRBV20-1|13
TGCAGTGCTAGGCGGAGGGGGCTGTCCGAGCAGTACTTC
CSARRRGLSEQYF
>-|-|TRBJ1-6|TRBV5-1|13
TGCGCCAGCAGCTGGAACAGCAATTCACCCCTCCACTTT
CASSWNSNSPLHF
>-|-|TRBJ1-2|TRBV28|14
TGTGCCAGCAGTTTCAGTGGCTCCTCTGGCGGCTACACCTTC
CASSFSGSSGGYTF
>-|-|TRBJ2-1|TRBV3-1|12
TGTGCCAGCAGCCAAGGCGTGAGGGAGCAGTTCTTC
CASSQGVREQFF
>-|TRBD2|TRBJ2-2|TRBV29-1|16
TGCAGCGTCTTGACTAGCGGGGGGGCCGACACCGGGGAGCTGTTTTTT
CSVLTSGGADTGELFF
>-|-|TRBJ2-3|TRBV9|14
TGTGCCAGCAGCGTAGCAGAGGGTCAAGATACGCAGTATTTT
CASSVAEGQDTQYF
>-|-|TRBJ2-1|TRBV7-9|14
TGTGCCAGCAGCTTCCGACTAGCCTACAATGAGCAGTTCTTC
CASSFRLAYNEQFF
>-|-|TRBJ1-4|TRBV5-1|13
TGCGCCAGCAGCTTGGAGGCTAATGAAAAACTGTTTTTT
CASSLEANEKLFF
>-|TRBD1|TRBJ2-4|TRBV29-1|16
TGCAGCGTTGTATTAGCACAACAGGGGGCAGGAAACATTCAGTACTTC
CSVVLAQQGAGNIQYF
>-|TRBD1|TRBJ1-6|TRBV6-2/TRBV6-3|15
TGTGCCAGCAAATCCGGGACAGTCTATAATTCACCCCTCCACTTT
CASKSGTVYNSPLHF
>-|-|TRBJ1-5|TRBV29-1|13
TGCAGCGTTGTTCTAGGATTCGATCAGCCCCAGCATTTT
CSVVLGFDQPQHF
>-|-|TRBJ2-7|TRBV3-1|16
TGTGCCAGCAGCCAAGAAGGGGGACGGCCTCTCTACGAGCAGTACTTC
CASSQEGGRPLYEQYF
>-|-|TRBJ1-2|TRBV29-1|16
TGCAGCGTTGGGGGGACTCTGACATATCCCAACTATGGCTACACCTTC
CSVGGTLTYPNYGYTF
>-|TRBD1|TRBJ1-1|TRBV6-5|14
TGTGCCAGCAGAGCGCCGGGACAGAACACTAAAGCTTTCTTT
CASRAPGQNTKAFF
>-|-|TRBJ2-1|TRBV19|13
TGTGCCAGTGGCCCCATCACCTACAATGAGCAGTTCTTC
CASGPITYNEQFF
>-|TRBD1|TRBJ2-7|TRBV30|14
TGTGCCTGGAGAGTTTCGGGACAGTCCTACGAGCAGTACTTC
CAWRVSGQSYEQYF
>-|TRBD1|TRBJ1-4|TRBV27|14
TGTGCCAGCTGCCCCTCCGGGACAGGAGAAAAACTGTTTTTT
CASCPSGTGEKLFF
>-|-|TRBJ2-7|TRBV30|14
TGTGCCTGGAACGGGCGGGACAGAGTCTACGAGCAGTACTTC
CAWNGRDRVYEQYF
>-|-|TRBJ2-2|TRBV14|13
TGTGCCAGCAGCCAAGGAGGAACCGGGGAGCTGTTTTTT
CASSQGGTGELFF
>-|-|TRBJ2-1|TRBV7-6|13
TGTGCCAGCAGCGTAGACAGGCCTCATGAGCAGTTCTTC
CASSVDRPHEQFF